The clone carrying this T cell receptor (beta chain) turned up a few times. The sample comes from a study of tumor-infiltrating lymphocytes in primary liver carcinoma. The CDR3 is 15 amino acids. Trimming removed 0 bases from V and 1 base from J, with 10 bases in between. Germline DNA was also extracted, while the blood RNA originated from unsorted whole blood. Synthesis of TCR beta cDNA was carried out from 500 ng total RNA with a constant-region primer. TCR beta libraries came from three nested multiplex PCR rounds using slightly modified ARM-PCR. The study ran its first two PCR rounds for about 11 cycles each, using TRBV1-TRBV30 forward primers and a C-beta reverse primer. Via MiXCR, TCRdb re-called the multiplex PCR reads, giving one row per CDR3 protein. This table holds hundreds of thousands of distinct CDR3 sequences, about 50% found once.

This TCR was sampled from a woman in her 30s with primary liver carcinoma and hepatitis B virus infection. The rearrangement joins TRBV12-3 or TRBV12-4 to TRBJ2-7; tentatively, D is TRBD2 (5 bases). The sample was peripheral blood. CDR3 sequence: CASSLALGGSYEQYF. CDR3 bases: TGTGCCAGCAGTTTAGCGCTGGGCGGGTCCTACGAGCAGTACTTC.